These 29 T cell receptor beta chains came from one sample sequenced in a study of T-cell reconstitution after alpha-beta-depleted transplantation in children. Construction of the TCRbeta library involved unique molecular identifiers. One entry per CDR3 protein, called by TCRdb with MiXCR from the PCR reads. The table shows about 610,000 distinct CDR3 sequences, with 25% to 30% occurring only once. The sequencing here drew on PBMCs, taken before TCRalphabeta/CD19-depleted stem cell transplant. Source of these receptors: a boy younger than two with Wiskott-Aldrich syndrome, due to receive a stem cell transplant.

The V and J genes are TRBV2 and TRBJ2-7; 7 nucleotides align to TRBD2. The CDR3 is 14 residues long. Germline CDR1 is SNHLY and CDR2 is FYNNEI. The V segment lost 7 bases and the J segment 5 bases; nucleotides outside the gene matches: 11. The CDR3 nucleotides read TGTGCCAGCACCGAGGGGCGGGAGACTGACGAGCAGTACTTC. It yields the protein CASTEGRETDEQYF.

This clonotype was seen a single time. CDR3 nucleotides: TGTGCCAGCAGAAAAAAGAGCGGGAGGGCCTCTTACAATGAGCAGTTCTTC. It codes for CASRKKSGRASYNEQFF. V usage is TRBV6-1 and J usage is TRBJ2-1; 10 bases are shared with TRBD2. Trimming took 6 bases from V and 4 from J; bases not matched to a gene: 12. Germline CDR1 reads MNHNS; CDR2 reads SASEGT. CDR3 length equals 17 residues.

V usage is TRBV7-9 and J usage is TRBJ2-1; D unresolved. Germline values: CDR1 SEHNR, CDR2 FQNEAQ (reference sequence). V was shortened by 4 bases and J by 5 bases, with 6 bases between the two germline ends. This CDR3 contains 12 residues. The DNA of the CDR3 is TGTGCCAGCAGCTCAGTTAACAATGAGCAGTTCTTC. Residues: CASSSVNNEQFF.

This chain joins TRBV9 and TRBJ2-5; 8 bases agree with TRBD1. Trimming cost V 0 bases and J 4 bases; bases outside gene matches: 5. The CDR3 has 15 amino acids. CDR1 and CDR2 from the germline V gene are SGDLS and YYNGEE. The CDR3 DNA is TGTGCCAGCAGCGTAGCAGGGGGCGAGGGAGAGACCCAGTACTTC. Translated: CASSVAGGEGETQYF.

V and J are TRBV7-2 and TRBJ2-7; 14 positions match TRBD2. This CDR3 is built from 17 residues. Germline CDR1 SGHTA, CDR2 FQGNSA. J gave up 4 bases and V 4 bases, and 9 bases lay outside the gene matches. CDR3 in DNA: TGTGCCAGCAGCTCACGACTAGCGGGAGGGCCGAAGTACGAGCAGTACTTC. Translation gives CASSSRLAGGPKYEQYF.

V and J are TRBV20-1 and TRBJ2-1, with a weak D call TRBD1 (5 bases). CDR1 and CDR2 from the germline V gene are DFQATT and SNEGSKA (reference sequence). CDR3 length: 13 amino acids. Trimming took off 6 bases at V and 1 base at J, with 10 bases between the two ends. CDR3 amino acids: CSARQRSYNEQFF. CDR3 in DNA: TGCAGTGCCCGACAGAGGTCCTACAATGAGCAGTTCTTC.

The chain employs TRBV5-1 and TRBJ2-7; the D gene could be TRBD1 or TRBD2 (5 bases each). Germline CDR1 is SGHRS and CDR2 is YFSETQ. Between the trimmed V and J ends, which lost 1 base and 9 bases, there was a span of 14 bases. CDR3 length: 13 residues. DNA for the CDR3: TGCGCCAGCAGCTTGCAAGGGGACCCCACGCAGTACTTC. This translates into CASSLQGDPTQYF.

J is TRBJ1-2 and V is TRBV11-2; D uncertain. The CDR3 totals 13 residues. Germline CDR1 and CDR2: SGHAT and FQNNGV. V lost 5 bases, J lost 4 bases, and 11 bases lay in between. For the CDR3, the DNA is TGTGCCAGCAGCGCCGACGGTCCCTATGGCTACACCTTC. Amino acids: CASSADGPYGYTF.

J is TRBJ1-2 and V is TRBV25-1; possible D gene TRBD1, 6 bases. This CDR3 contains 15 residues. V was trimmed by 0 bases and J by 6 bases, leaving 14 bases between them. Germline CDR1 is MGHDK and CDR2 is SYGVNS. The CDR3 loop is CASSEYVGGLNGYTF. CDR3 DNA sequence: TGTGCCAGCAGTGAATACGTCGGGGGGCTCAATGGCTACACCTTC.

CDR3 in DNA: TGTGCCAGCAGTGACGAAGCGACAGGGTTGGATTCACCCCTCCACTTT. Its protein product is CASSDEATGLDSPLHF. This rearrangement joins TRBV25-1 to TRBJ1-6, with 7 positions matching TRBD1. The CDR3 contains 16 residues. Trimming removed 3 bases from V and 8 bases from J; junction bases left unmatched: 10. CDR1 and CDR2 from the germline V gene are MGHDK and SYGVNS.

V is TRBV28 and J is TRBJ2-4; TRBD2 is a possible D gene (6 bases). The germline V gene encodes CDR1 MDHEN and CDR2 SYDVKM. CDR3 size: 15 residues. Between the trimmed V and J ends, which lost 3 bases and 7 bases, there was a span of 16 bases. Written as DNA, the CDR3 is TGTGCCAGCAGTTTCGGCGGGGCGACAGAGAACATTCAGTACTTC. Its translation is CASSFGGATENIQYF.

This clonotype was seen more than once but under ten times. The V gene is TRBV11-2, the J gene TRBJ1-5; D is ambiguous. V was pared by 2 bases and J by 4 bases, with 12 bases between. The CDR3 has 15 amino acids. In germline, CDR1 is SGHAT, CDR2 FQNNGV. CDR3 bases: TGTGCCAGCAGCTTAACAGACGGAGGGAATCAGCCCCAGCATTTT. Protein product: CASSLTDGGNQPQHF.

This clonotype has a handful of counts. The chain is built from TRBV5-1 and TRBJ2-7; 8 nucleotides line up with TRBD2. The germline CDR1 and CDR2 sequences are SGHRS and YFSETQ. With 4 bases clipped from V and 3 bases from J, the junction kept 12 bases outside the gene matches. This CDR3 comprises 16 residues. The CDR3 region has the DNA TGCGCCAGCAGCATACGGACTAGCAGAGGGAACTACGAGCAGTACTTC. Amino acid sequence: CASSIRTSRGNYEQYF.

The chain employs TRBV5-1 and TRBJ2-1; TRBD2 is a possible D gene (6 bases). V lost 4 bases and J 1 base, leaving 15 bases between the germline ends. Per the germline V gene, CDR1 is SGHRS and CDR2 is YFSETQ. The CDR3 spans 16 residues. Here the CDR3 DNA reads TGCGCCAGCAGCCCTGGCGCTAGCGAATCCTACAATGAGCAGTTCTTC. This gives the protein CASSPGASESYNEQFF.

This clonotype turned up a few times. This sequence joins TRBV7-9 and TRBJ2-1, with TRBD2 matching over 12 bases. The ends lost 6 bases at V and 11 bases at J; junction bases unmatched: 8. The CDR3 covers 14 residues. Germline V lookup: CDR1 SEHNR, CDR2 FQNEAQ (reference sequence). The CDR3 sequence: CASSLTSGSEKQFF. In DNA form, the CDR3 reads TGTGCCAGCAGTCTGACTAGCGGGAGCGAGAAGCAGTTCTTC.

The chain joins TRBV20-1 to TRBJ2-1, with 9 bases fitting TRBD2. This CDR3 is built from 14 residues. Germline V lookup: CDR1 DFQATT, CDR2 SNEGSKA (reference sequence). V gave up 3 bases and J gave up 7 bases; unmatched junction bases: 7. In nucleotides, the CDR3 is TGCAGTGCTAGTAGGCGGGAGGGGTTTAATGAGCAGTTCTTC. This sequence encodes CSASRREGFNEQFF.

The chain couples TRBV3-1 to TRBJ2-7; 7 bases match TRBD1. Per germline, CDR1 LGHDT and CDR2 YNNKEL (reference sequence). J gave up 3 bases and V 0 bases, and 8 bases lay outside the gene matches. The CDR3 is 16 amino acids. DNA of the CDR3: TGTGCCAGCAGCCAAGATCCGACAGGGATTTACTACGAGCAGTACTTC. This encodes CASSQDPTGIYYEQYF.

The chain has TRBV11-2 and TRBJ2-1, with TRBD1 matching over 7 bases. The V segment lost 1 base and the J segment 4 bases; nucleotides outside the gene matches: 4. There are 15 residues in the CDR3. The germline V gene encodes CDR1 SGHAT and CDR2 FQNNGV. In DNA form, the CDR3 reads TGTGCCAGCAGCTTAGTTACAGGGGTTTACAATGAGCAGTTCTTC. This encodes CASSLVTGVYNEQFF.

The sample holds a few counts of this clonotype. The CDR3 DNA sequence: TGCGCCAGCAGCTTGGATATCGGAGGGCCCTACGAGCAGTACTTC. The encoded protein is CASSLDIGGPYEQYF. The chain combines TRBV5-1 with TRBJ2-7, with D possibly matching TRBD2 (6 bases). Between the trimmed V and J ends, which lost 0 bases and 2 bases, there was a span of 12 bases. The germline V gene has CDR1 SGHRS and CDR2 YFSETQ. There are 15 residues in the CDR3.

The chain is built from TRBV7-7 and TRBJ2-5; TRBD1 might be the D (5 bases). This CDR3 is built from 13 residues. V shed 5 bases and J shed 4 bases, with 11 bases lying between them. Germline V gives CDR1 SSHAT, CDR2 FNYEAQ (reference sequence). The CDR3 DNA reads as TGTGCCAGCAGCGCTAGGGGTGGAGAGACCCAGTACTTC. This gives the protein CASSARGGETQYF.

The genes are TRBV4-2 and TRBJ2-1; 11 bases agree with TRBD2. With 0 bases clipped from V and 10 bases from J, the junction kept 5 bases outside the gene matches. The CDR3 has 15 residues. From germline, CDR1 is LGHNA and CDR2 YNFKEQ. CDR3 amino acids: CASSQEPTSGIEQFF. In DNA, the CDR3 is TGTGCCAGCAGCCAAGAACCGACTAGCGGGATCGAGCAGTTCTTC.

This clonotype was observed a handful of times. The chain uses TRBV5-5 and TRBJ2-7; D uncertain. Germline V gene data show CDR1 as SGHKS and CDR2 as YYEKEE (reference sequence). V gave up 0 bases and J gave up 3 bases, with 13 bases separating them. CDR3 length equals 15 residues. CDR3 region: CASSLGAGSDYEQYF. The CDR3 DNA reads as TGTGCCAGCAGCTTGGGGGCAGGCTCCGACTACGAGCAGTACTTC.

The rearrangement links TRBV12-3 or TRBV12-4 to TRBJ2-3; 8 bases agree with TRBD1. The CDR3 has 14 residues. The V segment lost 6 bases and the J segment 1 base; nucleotides outside the gene matches: 3. Here the CDR3 DNA reads TGTGCCAGCAGGTCGGACAGGGGCACAGATACGCAGTATTTT. Amino acid sequence: CASRSDRGTDTQYF.

V gene TRBV5-1 combines with J gene TRBJ2-3; 13 positions agree with TRBD2. Germline V gene lookup returns CDR1 SGHRS and CDR2 YFSETQ. V lost 4 bases and J lost 2; bases outside the gene matches: 4. This CDR3 is 16 amino acids long. Here the CDR3 reads CASSTGLAGATDTQYF. CDR3 nucleotides: TGCGCCAGCAGCACCGGACTAGCGGGAGCCACAGATACGCAGTATTTT. The full variable domain, with the rest looked up from reference TRBV5-1 and TRBJ2-3, is KAGVTQTPRYLIKTRGQQVTLSCSPISGHRSVSWYQQTPGQGLQFLFEYFSETQRNKGNFPGRFSGRQFSNSRSEMNVSTLELGDSALYLCASSTGLAGATDTQYFGPGTRLTVL.

This clonotype has only a few counts. The rearrangement joins TRBV5-1 to TRBJ2-7; D not resolved. The ends were cut back, 0 bases at V and 3 bases at J, with 7 bases in the middle. This CDR3 comprises 13 residues. The germline gives CDR1 SGHRS, CDR2 YFSETQ. The DNA of the CDR3 is TGCGCCAGCAGCTTGGAGCCAGACTACGAGCAGTACTTC. It specifies CASSLEPDYEQYF.

This chain joins TRBV2 and TRBJ2-4; D might be TRBD1 or TRBD2, each matching 5 bases. The CDR3 contains 16 residues. Germline CDR1 and CDR2: SNHLY and FYNNEI. V was pared by 4 bases and J by 0 bases, with 13 bases between. DNA for the CDR3: TGTGCCAGCAGTGCCAGTGCTGGGACAGCCAAAAACATTCAGTACTTC. Translating gives CASSASAGTAKNIQYF.

The gene calls are TRBV7-8 and TRBJ1-2, with D unclear. V lost 0 bases and J lost 8, with 13 bases in between. The CDR3 covers 14 residues. Germline V gene sequence: CDR1 SGHVS, CDR2 FQNEAQ. DNA for the CDR3: TGTGCCAGCAGCTTAGCTCGGGGTTCTGGCGGCTACACCTTC. It encodes CASSLARGSGGYTF.

The J gene is TRBJ2-1, the V gene TRBV6-2 or TRBV6-3; tentatively, D is TRBD1 or TRBD2 (5 bases each). Germline lookup yields CDR1 MNHEY and CDR2 SVGEGT. Trimming removed 2 bases at V and 7 bases at J, with 9 bases between. The CDR3 is 13 residues long. In nucleotides, the CDR3 is TGTGCCAGCAGTTACGGGACGGATAATGAGCAGTTCTTC. The encoded protein is CASSYGTDNEQFF.

This clonotype was counted a few times. The chain joins TRBV6-1 to TRBJ1-5; no firm D call. This CDR3 contains 13 residues. V was trimmed by 8 bases and J by 3 bases, leaving 11 bases between them. CDR1 is MNHNS and CDR2 is SASEGT in the germline V gene. CDR3 sequence reads: CASCAGFNQPQHF. The CDR3 nucleotides read TGTGCCAGCTGTGCAGGTTTCAATCAGCCCCAGCATTTT.